The present T cell receptor beta chain was sequenced within a study of blood T cell repertoires in COVID-19. The ends lost 2 bases at V and 8 bases at J; junction bases unmatched: 4. There are 13 residues in the CDR3. Germline V gene data show CDR1 as SGHDT and CDR2 as YYEEEE. Notes on this clone: The same CDR3 arises from other DNA sequences in this sample as well.

In the original workflow: Reference gene primer amplification gave estimated nucleated cell counts. Sequencing used immunoSEQ multiplex PCR; TCRdb keeps in-frame clones, though not all of them. D and trimming were read from the DNA, whereas the V and J calls and clone size are those reported in that table. The table lists over 120,000 clones, about three quarters of them singletons. The V and J genes are TRBV5-6 and TRBJ1-2; 9 bases fit TRBD1. This TCR was sampled from a woman of 80 years or more with active or convalescent COVID-19. The sample consisted of peripheral blood. The CDR3 sequence is CASSLQGARGYTF. In nucleotides, the CDR3 is TGTGCCAGCAGCTTACAGGGGGCGCGCGGCTACACCTTC.